The present T cell receptor beta chain was sequenced within a study of CD8+CD57+ T cells in acquired aplastic anemia. At the level of the study: CD4+ and CD8+ cells, once sorted, gave DNA averaging roughly 3.2 ug.

Overall study results and limits: About 27 CD8+ CDR3 sequences were shared between patients and controls.

Remarks on this clonotype: The antigen is not known.

Germline values: CDR1 SGHNT, CDR2 YENEEA. Trimming removed 3 bases from V and 8 bases from J, with 11 bases in between. The CDR3 consists of 12 residues. According to the study, genomic DNA was the template for TCR beta VDJ and CDR3 profiling. TCRdb called the reads again in MiXCR, with one record for every CDR3 protein. The table includes fewer than 300,000 distinct CDR3 sequences, around 82% detected once. Sequenced patients had shown CD8+CD57+ cell expansion by flow cytometry. Acquired aplastic anemia of severe grade affected all patients. Patients were therapy-naive when their blood was sampled. J is TRBJ2-7 and V is TRBV11-3; no reliable D call. Sequencing was carried out using sorted CD4+, CD8+, or CD8+CD57+ T cells (not recorded which) from PBMCs. The receptor was derived from a human donor with aplastic anemia. This chain's CDR3 is CASSLANPQQYF. The CDR3 nucleotides read TGTGCCAGCAGCTTGGCCAACCCCCAGCAGTACTTC.